This entry describes one T cell receptor beta chain. Antigen specificity is unknown. Trimming removed 6 bases from V and 4 bases from J, with 17 bases in between. CDR1 and CDR2 from the germline V gene are SGDLS and YYNGEE. The CDR3 is 16 residues long. Axillary draining lymph nodes of breast cancer patients supplied the node samples. This sample is drawn from a study of breast tumors, draining lymph nodes, adjacent tissues. Study-wide findings and caveats: Luminal-like breast cancer showed significantly higher tumor–nontumor repertoire similarity than basal-like. Tumors had less TCR diversity than lymph nodes, more than nontumor tissue. The lymph node origin of tumor T cells was framed as consistent with a hypothesis, not demonstrated.

Each CDR3 protein gets one entry after TCRdb re-called the multiplex PCR reads with MiXCR. This table has 100,000 to 150,000 distinct CDR3 sequences, more than 20% appearing once. The TCR originated in a female donor with breast cancer. Some clones in this sample may be carry-over from other donors' samples. The chain links TRBV9 to TRBJ2-6; the D gene is possibly TRBD1 (6 bases). The sequencing sample was made of axillary lymph node tissue. The CDR3 bases are TGTGCCAGCACGAAAGGGGGATTTTTGGGGGCCAACGTCCTGACTTTC. Its translation is CASTKGGFLGANVLTF.